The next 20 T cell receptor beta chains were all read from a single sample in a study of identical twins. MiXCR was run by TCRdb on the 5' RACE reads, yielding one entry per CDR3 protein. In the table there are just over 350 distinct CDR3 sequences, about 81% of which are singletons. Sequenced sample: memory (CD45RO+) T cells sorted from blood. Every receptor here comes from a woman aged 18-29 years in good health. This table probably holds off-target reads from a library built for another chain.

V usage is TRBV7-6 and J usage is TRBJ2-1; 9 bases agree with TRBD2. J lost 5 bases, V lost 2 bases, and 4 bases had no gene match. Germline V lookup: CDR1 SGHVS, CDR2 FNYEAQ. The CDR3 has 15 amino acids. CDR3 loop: CASSLRRGGDNEQFF. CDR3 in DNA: TGTGCCAGCAGCTTACGGCGGGGGGGCGACAATGAGCAGTTCTTC.

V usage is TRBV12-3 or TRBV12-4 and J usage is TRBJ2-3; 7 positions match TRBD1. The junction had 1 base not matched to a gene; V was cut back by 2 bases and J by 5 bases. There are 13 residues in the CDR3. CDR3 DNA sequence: TGTGCCAGCAGTTTAAGGGACAGAGATACGCAGTATTTT. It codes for CASSLRDRDTQYF.

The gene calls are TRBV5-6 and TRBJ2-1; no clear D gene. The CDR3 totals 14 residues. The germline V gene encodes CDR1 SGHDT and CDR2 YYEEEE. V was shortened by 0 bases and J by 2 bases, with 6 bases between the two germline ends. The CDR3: CASSLDGTYNEQFF. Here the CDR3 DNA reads TGTGCCAGCAGCTTGGACGGAACCTACAATGAGCAGTTCTTC. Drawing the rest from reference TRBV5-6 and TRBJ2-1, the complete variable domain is DAGVTQSPTHLIKTRGQQVTLRCSPKSGHDTVSWYQQALGQGPQFIFQYYEEEERQRGNFPDRFSGHQFPNYSSELNVNALLLGDSALYLCASSLDGTYNEQFFGPGTRLTVL.

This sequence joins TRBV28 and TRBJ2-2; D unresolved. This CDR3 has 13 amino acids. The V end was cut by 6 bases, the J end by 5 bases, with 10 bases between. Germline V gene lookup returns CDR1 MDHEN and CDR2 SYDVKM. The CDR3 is CASSYLVTGELFF. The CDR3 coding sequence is TGTGCCAGCAGCTACCTTGTGACCGGGGAGCTGTTTTTT.

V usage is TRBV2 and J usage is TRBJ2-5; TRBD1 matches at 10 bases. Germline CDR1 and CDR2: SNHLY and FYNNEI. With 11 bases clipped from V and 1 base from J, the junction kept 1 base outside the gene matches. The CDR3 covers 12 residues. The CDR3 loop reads CAGTGVQETQYF. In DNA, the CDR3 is TGTGCCGGGACAGGGGTCCAAGAGACCCAGTACTTC. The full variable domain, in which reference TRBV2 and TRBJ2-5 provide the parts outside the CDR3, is EPEVTQTPSHQVTQMGQEVILRCVPISNHLYFYWYRQILGQKVEFLVSFYNNEISEKSEIFDDQFSVERPDGSNFTLKIRSTKLEDSAMYFCAGTGVQETQYFGPGTRLLVL.

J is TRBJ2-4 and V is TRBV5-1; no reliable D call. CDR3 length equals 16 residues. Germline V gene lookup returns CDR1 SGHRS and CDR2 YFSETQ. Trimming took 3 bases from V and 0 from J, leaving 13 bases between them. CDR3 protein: CASSSEAEIAKNIQYF. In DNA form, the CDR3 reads TGCGCCAGCAGCTCAGAGGCCGAAATAGCCAAAAACATTCAGTACTTC.

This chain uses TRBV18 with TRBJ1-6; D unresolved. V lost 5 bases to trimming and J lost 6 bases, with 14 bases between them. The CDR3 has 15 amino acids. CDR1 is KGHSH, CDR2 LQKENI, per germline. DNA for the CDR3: TGTGCCAGCTCATCCTCAGGCGAAGCTAATTCACCCCTCCACTTT. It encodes CASSSSGEANSPLHF.

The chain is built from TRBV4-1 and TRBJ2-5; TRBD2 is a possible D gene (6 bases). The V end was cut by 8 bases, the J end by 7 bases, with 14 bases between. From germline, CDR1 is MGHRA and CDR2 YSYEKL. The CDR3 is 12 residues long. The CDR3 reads CASGSRGGTQYF. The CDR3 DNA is TGCGCCAGCGGTTCCCGGGGAGGGACCCAGTACTTC.

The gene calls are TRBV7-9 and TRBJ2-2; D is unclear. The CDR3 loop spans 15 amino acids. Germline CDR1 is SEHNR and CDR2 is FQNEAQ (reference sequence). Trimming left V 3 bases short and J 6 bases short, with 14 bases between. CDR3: CASSFWKGFAGELFF. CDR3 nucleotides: TGTGCCAGCAGCTTCTGGAAAGGGTTCGCCGGGGAGCTGTTTTTT.

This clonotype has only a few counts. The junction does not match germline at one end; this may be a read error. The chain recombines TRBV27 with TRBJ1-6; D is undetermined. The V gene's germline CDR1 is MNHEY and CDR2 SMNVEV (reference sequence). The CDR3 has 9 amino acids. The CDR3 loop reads CASSFLGVF. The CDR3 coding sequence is TGTGCCAGCAGTTTTCTGGGAGTATTT.

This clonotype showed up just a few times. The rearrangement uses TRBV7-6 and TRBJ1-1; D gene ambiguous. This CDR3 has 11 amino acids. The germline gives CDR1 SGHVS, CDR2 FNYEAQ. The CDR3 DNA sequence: TGTGCTACCGAAATGAACACTGAAGCTTTCTTT. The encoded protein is CATEMNTEAFF.

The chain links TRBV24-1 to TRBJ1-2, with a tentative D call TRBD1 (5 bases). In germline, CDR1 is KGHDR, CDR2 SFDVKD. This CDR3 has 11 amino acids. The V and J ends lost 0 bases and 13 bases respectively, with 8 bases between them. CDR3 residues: CATSDLRGFTF. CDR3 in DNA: TGTGCCACCAGTGATTTGCGGGGGTTCACCTTC.

The CDR3 here is CASSPGLSYEQYF. CDR3 in DNA: TGTGCCAGCAGTCCGGGACTATCCTACGAGCAGTACTTC. The V call is TRBV27, the J call TRBJ2-7, with TRBD2 matching over 7 bases. V lost 5 bases to trimming and J lost 1 base; unmatched junction nucleotides: 2. CDR1 and CDR2 (germline): MNHEY, SMNVEV (reference sequence). The CDR3 sequence is 13 residues long.

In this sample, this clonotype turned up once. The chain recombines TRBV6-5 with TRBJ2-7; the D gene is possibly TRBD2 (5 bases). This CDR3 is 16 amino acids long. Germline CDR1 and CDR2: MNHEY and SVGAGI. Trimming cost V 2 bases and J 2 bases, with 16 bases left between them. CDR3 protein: CASSYPHDGGPYEQYF. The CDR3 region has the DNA TGTGCCAGCAGTTACCCCCATGACGGAGGTCCCTACGAGCAGTACTTC.

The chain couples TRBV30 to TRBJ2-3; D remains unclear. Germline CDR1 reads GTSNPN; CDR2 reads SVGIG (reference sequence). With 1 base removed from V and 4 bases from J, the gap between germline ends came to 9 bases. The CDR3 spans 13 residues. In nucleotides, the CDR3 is TGTGCCTGGAGTGGGTTAGATGCAGATACGCAGTATTTT. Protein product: CAWSGLDADTQYF.

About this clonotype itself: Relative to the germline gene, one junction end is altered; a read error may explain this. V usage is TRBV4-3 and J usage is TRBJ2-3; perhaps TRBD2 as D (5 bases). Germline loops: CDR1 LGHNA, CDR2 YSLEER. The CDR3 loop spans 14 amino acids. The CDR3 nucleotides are TGCGCCAGCAGCCAAAGGGCTAGCACAGTTACGCAGTATTTT. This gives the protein CASSQRASTVTQYF.

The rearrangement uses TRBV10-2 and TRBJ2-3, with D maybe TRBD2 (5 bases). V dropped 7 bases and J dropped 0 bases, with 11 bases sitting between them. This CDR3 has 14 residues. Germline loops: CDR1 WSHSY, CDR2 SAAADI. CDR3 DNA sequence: TGCGCCAGCACCGAGGGATCTAGCACAGATACGCAGTATTTT. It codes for CASTEGSSTDTQYF.

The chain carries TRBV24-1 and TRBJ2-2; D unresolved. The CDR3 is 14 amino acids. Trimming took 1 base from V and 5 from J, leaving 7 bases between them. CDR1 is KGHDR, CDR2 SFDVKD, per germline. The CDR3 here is CATSDLSGTGELFF. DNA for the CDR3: TGTGCCACCAGTGATTTATCAGGAACCGGGGAGCTGTTTTTT.

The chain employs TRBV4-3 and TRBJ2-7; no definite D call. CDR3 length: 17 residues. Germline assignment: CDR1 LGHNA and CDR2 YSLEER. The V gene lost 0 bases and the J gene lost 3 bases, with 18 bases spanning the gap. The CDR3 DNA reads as TGCGCCAGCAGCCAAGAGGCCCCAGTGACGGTGAGCTACGAGCAGTACTTC. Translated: CASSQEAPVTVSYEQYF.

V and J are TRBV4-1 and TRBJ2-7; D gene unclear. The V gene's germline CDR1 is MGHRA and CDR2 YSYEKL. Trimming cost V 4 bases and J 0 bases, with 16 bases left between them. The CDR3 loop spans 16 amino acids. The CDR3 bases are TGCGCCAGCAGCCCCCATAGCCCATATAGCTCCTACGAGCAGTACTTC. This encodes CASSPHSPYSSYEQYF.